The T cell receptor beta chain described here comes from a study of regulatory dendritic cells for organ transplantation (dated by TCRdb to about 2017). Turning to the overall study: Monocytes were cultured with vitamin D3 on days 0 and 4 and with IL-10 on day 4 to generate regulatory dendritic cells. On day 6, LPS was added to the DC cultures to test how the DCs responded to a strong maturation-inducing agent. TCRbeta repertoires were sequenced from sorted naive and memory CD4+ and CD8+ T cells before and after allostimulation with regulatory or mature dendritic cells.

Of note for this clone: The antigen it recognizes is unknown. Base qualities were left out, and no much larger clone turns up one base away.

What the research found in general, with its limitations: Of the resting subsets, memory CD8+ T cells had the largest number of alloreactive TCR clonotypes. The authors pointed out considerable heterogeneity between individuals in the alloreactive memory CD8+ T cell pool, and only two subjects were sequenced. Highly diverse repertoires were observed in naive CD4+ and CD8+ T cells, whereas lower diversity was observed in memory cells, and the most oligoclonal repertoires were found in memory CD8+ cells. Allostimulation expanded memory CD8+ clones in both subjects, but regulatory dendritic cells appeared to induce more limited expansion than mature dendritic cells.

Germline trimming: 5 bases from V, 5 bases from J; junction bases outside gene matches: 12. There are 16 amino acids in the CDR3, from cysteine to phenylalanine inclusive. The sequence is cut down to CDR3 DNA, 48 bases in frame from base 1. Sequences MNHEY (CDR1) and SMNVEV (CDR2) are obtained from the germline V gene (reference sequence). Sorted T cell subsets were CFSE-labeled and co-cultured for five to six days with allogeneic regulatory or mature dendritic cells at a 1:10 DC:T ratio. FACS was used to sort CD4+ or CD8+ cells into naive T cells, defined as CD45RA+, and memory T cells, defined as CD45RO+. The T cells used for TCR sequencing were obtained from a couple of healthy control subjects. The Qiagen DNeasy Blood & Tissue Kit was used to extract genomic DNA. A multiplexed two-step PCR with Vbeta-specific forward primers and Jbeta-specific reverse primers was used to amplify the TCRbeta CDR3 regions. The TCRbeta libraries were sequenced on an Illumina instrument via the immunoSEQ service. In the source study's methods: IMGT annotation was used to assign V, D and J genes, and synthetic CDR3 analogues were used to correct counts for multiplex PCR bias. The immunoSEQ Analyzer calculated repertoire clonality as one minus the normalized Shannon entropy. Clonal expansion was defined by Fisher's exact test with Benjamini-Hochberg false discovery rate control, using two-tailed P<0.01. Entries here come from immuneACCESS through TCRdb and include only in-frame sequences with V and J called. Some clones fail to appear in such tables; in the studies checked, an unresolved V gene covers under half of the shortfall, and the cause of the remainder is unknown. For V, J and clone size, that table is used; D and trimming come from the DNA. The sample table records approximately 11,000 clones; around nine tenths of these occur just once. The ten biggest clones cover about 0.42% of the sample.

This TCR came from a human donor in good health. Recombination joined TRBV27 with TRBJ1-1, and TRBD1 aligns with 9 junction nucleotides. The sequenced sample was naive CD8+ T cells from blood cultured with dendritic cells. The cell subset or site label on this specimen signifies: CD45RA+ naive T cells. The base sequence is TGTGCCAGCAGTCTCGTTAAACAGGGGGCATTAACTGAAGCTTTCTTT. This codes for CASSLVKQGALTEAFF.